Listed below are T cell receptor beta chains from one sample, sequenced in a study of early T cells in non-severe SARS-CoV-2 infection. TCRdb itself ran the 5' RACE reads through MiXCR, one entry per CDR3 protein. The repertoire holds about 71,000 distinct CDR3 sequences, with around 15% as singletons. The sample taken for sequencing was whole blood. All receptors derive from an adult who was a healthcare worker with PCR-confirmed SARS-CoV-2 infection or an uninfected control (not recorded which). CDR3s include the opening cysteine and the closing phenylalanine or tryptophan. Fields, in order: CDR3 protein, CDR3 DNA, J gene, V gene, clone size, D gene. D genes are given only for firm matches. Expanded clones get a size class; other rows say once, few or many, or leave the size out.

CDR3: CASSFSQLGYTF
DNA: TGTGCCAGCAGTTTCTCACAATTAGGCTACACCTTC
J: TRBJ1-2
V: TRBV12-3/TRBV12-4
size: -
D: -

CDR3: CASSLEQASQPQHF
DNA: TGTGCCAGCAGTTTGGAGCAAGCTTCGCAGCCCCAGCATTTT
J: TRBJ1-5
V: TRBV28
size: many
D: -

CDR3: CASSPVGNTIYF
DNA: TGTGCCAGCAGCCCGGTGGGAAACACCATATATTTT
J: TRBJ1-3
V: TRBV12-3/TRBV12-4
size: -
D: -

CDR3: CASSLGGRHNSYEQYF
DNA: TGTGCCAGCAGCTTAGGGGGTCGACACAACTCCTACGAGCAGTACTTC
J: TRBJ2-7
V: TRBV7-9
size: -
D: -

CDR3: CASSSVGEGNEQYF
DNA: TGTGCCAGCAGCTCAGTAGGGGAAGGGAACGAGCAGTACTTC
J: TRBJ2-7
V: TRBV7-8
size: -
D: -

CDR3: CASGTVSNQPQHF
DNA: TGTGCCAGCGGGACAGTTAGCAATCAGCCCCAGCATTTT
J: TRBJ1-5
V: TRBV2
size: many
D: TRBD1

CDR3: CASSPTGTQGDTQYF
DNA: TGTGCCAGCAGCCCTACCGGGACCCAGGGAGATACGCAGTATTTT
J: TRBJ2-3
V: TRBV28
size: -
D: -

CDR3: CASSQDSTSSYNSPLHF
DNA: TGTGCCAGCAGCCAAGATTCGACATCCTCCTATAATTCACCCCTCCACTTT
J: TRBJ1-6
V: TRBV4-2
size: few
D: -

CDR3: CACGLLGELFF
DNA: TGTGCCTGCGGACTGCTCGGGGAGCTGTTTTTT
J: TRBJ2-2
V: TRBV2
size: many
D: -

CDR3: CASSPEGLGEQYF
DNA: TGTGCCAGCAGCCCAGAGGGACTAGGCGAGCAGTACTTC
J: TRBJ2-7
V: TRBV5-5
size: -
D: TRBD2

CDR3: CASSQDLPEQGLMGEKLFF
DNA: TGTGCCAGCAGCCAAGATCTACCGGAACAGGGGCTGATGGGTGAAAAACTGTTTTTT
J: TRBJ1-4
V: TRBV3-1
size: -
D: TRBD1

CDR3: CSARRGVNTEAFF
DNA: TGCAGTGCTAGAAGGGGAGTGAACACTGAAGCTTTCTTT
J: TRBJ1-1
V: TRBV20-1
size: few
D: -

CDR3: CASSFMGPTGELFF
DNA: TGTGCCAGCAGTTTTATGGGACCCACCGGGGAGCTGTTTTTT
J: TRBJ2-2
V: TRBV27
size: -
D: -

CDR3: CAWSRRYEQYF
DNA: TGTGCCTGGAGTCGCCGTTACGAGCAGTACTTC
J: TRBJ2-7
V: TRBV30
size: few
D: -

CDR3: CASRDWGQSTDTQYF
DNA: TGCGCCAGCAGGGATTGGGGGCAAAGCACAGATACGCAGTATTTT
J: TRBJ2-3
V: TRBV10-2
size: few
D: -

CDR3: CASSRFGRKELFF
DNA: TGTGCCAGCAGCCGCTTTGGAAGGAAGGAGCTGTTTTTT
J: TRBJ2-2
V: TRBV3-1
size: -
D: -

CDR3: CASREQGFSGNTIYF
DNA: TGTGCCAGCAGAGAACAGGGGTTTTCTGGAAACACCATATATTTT
J: TRBJ1-3
V: TRBV2
size: few
D: TRBD1

CDR3: CASRGTGNQPQHF
DNA: TGTGCCAGCAGGGGGACGGGCAATCAGCCCCAGCATTTT
J: TRBJ1-5
V: TRBV27
size: -
D: -

CDR3: CASSWGTGDSTDTQYF
DNA: TGTGCCAGCAGCTGGGGGACAGGTGATAGCACAGATACGCAGTATTTT
J: TRBJ2-3
V: TRBV5-5
size: few
D: TRBD1

CDR3: CASSFWGGLNEQFF
DNA: TGTGCCAGCAGCTTTTGGGGGGGCCTAAATGAGCAGTTCTTC
J: TRBJ2-1
V: TRBV7-8
size: -
D: -

CDR3: CASSSDGPPGELFF
DNA: TGTGCCAGCAGTTCGGACGGGCCCCCCGGGGAGCTGTTTTTT
J: TRBJ2-2
V: TRBV28
size: -
D: -

CDR3: CASSQQGAQNEQFF
DNA: TGCGCCAGCAGCCAACAGGGGGCGCAAAATGAGCAGTTCTTC
J: TRBJ2-1
V: TRBV5-1
size: many
D: TRBD1

CDR3: CSATDRLTEAFF
DNA: TGCAGTGCTACTGACAGGCTCACTGAAGCTTTCTTT
J: TRBJ1-1
V: TRBV20-1
size: few
D: -

CDR3: CASSLTGFSYEQYF
DNA: TGTGCCAGCAGTTTAACCGGATTCTCCTACGAGCAGTACTTC
J: TRBJ2-7
V: TRBV28
size: few
D: -

CDR3: CASRPGEKNTGELFF
DNA: TGCGCCAGCAGGCCGGGAGAAAAAAACACCGGGGAGCTGTTTTTT
J: TRBJ2-2
V: TRBV10-2
size: -
D: -

CDR3: CASRKQGVQETQYF
DNA: TGTGCCAGCAGGAAACAGGGGGTCCAAGAGACCCAGTACTTC
J: TRBJ2-5
V: TRBV12-3/TRBV12-4
size: -
D: TRBD1

CDR3: CASSPDRDFPPLHF
DNA: TGCGCCAGCAGCCCAGACAGGGACTTTCCACCCCTCCACTTT
J: TRBJ1-6
V: TRBV5-1
size: many
D: TRBD1

CDR3: CASSPRGQALTDTQYF
DNA: TGCGCCAGCAGCCCTCGGGGGCAGGCACTCACAGATACGCAGTATTTT
J: TRBJ2-3
V: TRBV5-1
size: few
D: -

CDR3: CASSSDGYLGYGYTF
DNA: TGTGCCAGCAGCTCCGACGGGTACCTTGGATATGGCTACACCTTC
J: TRBJ1-2
V: TRBV7-2
size: -
D: -

CDR3: CASSLLYSDTQYF
DNA: TGTGCCAGCAGCTTGCTATATTCAGATACGCAGTATTTT
J: TRBJ2-3
V: TRBV5-8
size: many
D: -

CDR3: CASRIQGTGELFF
DNA: TGTGCCAGCAGGATACAGGGTACCGGGGAGCTGTTTTTT
J: TRBJ2-2
V: TRBV3-1
size: -
D: -

CDR3: CASSPGQVPGELFF
DNA: TGTGCCAGCAGCCCCGGACAGGTCCCCGGGGAGCTGTTTTTT
J: TRBJ2-2
V: TRBV9
size: few
D: TRBD1

CDR3: CASSLLGGSNYGYTF
DNA: TGTGCCAGCAGCTTACTGGGGGGGTCCAACTATGGCTACACCTTC
J: TRBJ1-2
V: TRBV12-3/TRBV12-4
size: many
D: -

CDR3: CSARVGGLAGNTIYF
DNA: TGCAGTGCTAGAGTGGGAGGCCTTGCCGGAAACACCATATATTTT
J: TRBJ1-3
V: TRBV20-1
size: few
D: -

CDR3: CASSPPGLLYYEQYF
DNA: TGTGCCAGCAGTCCCCCGGGCCTCCTCTACTACGAGCAGTACTTC
J: TRBJ2-7
V: TRBV28
size: -
D: -

CDR3: CSVEERTDTQYF
DNA: TGCAGCGTTGAAGAAAGAACAGATACGCAGTATTTT
J: TRBJ2-3
V: TRBV29-1
size: -
D: -

CDR3: CASSLGGEVTEAFF
DNA: TGTGCCAGCAGTTTGGGGGGGGAGGTCACTGAAGCTTTCTTT
J: TRBJ1-1
V: TRBV12-3/TRBV12-4
size: few
D: -

CDR3: CASTRPGGTDTQYF
DNA: TGTGCCAGTACAAGGCCAGGTGGCACAGATACGCAGTATTTT
J: TRBJ2-3
V: TRBV19
size: -
D: -

CDR3: CASSLGLANNEQFF
DNA: TGTGCCAGCAGCTTGGGTTTGGCCAACAATGAGCAGTTCTTC
J: TRBJ2-1
V: TRBV7-2
size: -
D: -

CDR3: CASSSGRGTTEAFF
DNA: TGTGCCAGCAGTTCCGGCAGGGGGACGACTGAAGCTTTCTTT
J: TRBJ1-1
V: TRBV27
size: -
D: TRBD1